Below, 11 T cell receptor beta chains from the same sample are listed, as sequenced in a study of blood T cell repertoires in COVID-19. Sequencing was performed with immunoSEQ multiplex PCR; in TCRdb, only in-frame clones are kept and a portion is missing. This repertoire shows tens of thousands of clones, 81% found once; its top ten account for around 5%. Sequencing was carried out using peripheral blood. The receptors were gathered from an elderly man with COVID-19, enrolled during active disease.

This chain joins TRBV6-6 and TRBJ1-1, with D hard to call. CDR1 is MNHNY and CDR2 is SVGAGI in the germline V gene (reference sequence). The V end was cut by 5 bases, the J end by 5 bases, with 12 bases between. CDR3 length equals 13 residues. DNA of the CDR3: TGTGCCAGCAGTGTCTCGGTGGTAACTGAAGCTTTCTTT. Translated: CASSVSVVTEAFF.

The chain has TRBV28 and TRBJ2-3; D possibly corresponds to TRBD2 (5 bases). The CDR3 consists of 15 residues. Per the germline V gene, CDR1 is MDHEN and CDR2 is SYDVKM. V gave up 3 bases and J gave up 2 bases, with 12 bases separating them. CDR3 nucleotides: TGTGCCAGCAGTTTCGGGGTACTGCCCACAGATACGCAGTATTTT. It encodes CASSFGVLPTDTQYF.

This rearrangement joins TRBV5-4 to TRBJ2-3; the D gene is possibly TRBD2 (6 bases). The CDR3 contains 15 residues. The germline gives CDR1 SGHNT, CDR2 YYREEE (reference sequence). Trimming took 3 bases from V and 0 from J, leaving 11 bases between them. The CDR3 loop is CASSSMGTSTDTQYF. The CDR3 DNA sequence: TGTGCCAGCAGCTCGATGGGGACTAGCACAGATACGCAGTATTTT. The full variable domain, its missing parts supplied by reference TRBV5-4 and TRBJ2-3, is ETGVTQSPTHLIKTRGQQVTLRCSSQSGHNTVSWYQQALGQGPQFIFQYYREEENGRGNFPPRFSGLQFPNYSSELNVNALELDDSALYLCASSSMGTSTDTQYFGPGTRLTVL.

This clone has a handful of counts. V gene TRBV7-8 combines with J gene TRBJ2-1; 10 nucleotides agree with TRBD2. Germline CDR1 reads SGHVS; CDR2 reads FQNEAQ. Losses at the gene ends were 4 bases for V and 0 bases for J; bases not matched to a gene: 9. The CDR3 length is 18 residues. In DNA, the CDR3 is TGTGCCAGCAGCTCGGGAAGGCTAGCGGGAGTCTCCTACAATGAGCAGTTCTTC. Translation: CASSSGRLAGVSYNEQFF.

The chain couples TRBV5-4 to TRBJ2-7; TRBD2 agrees at 10 bases. CDR3 size: 15 residues. From germline, CDR1 is SGHNT and CDR2 YYREEE (reference sequence). The V segment lost 4 bases and the J segment 3 bases; nucleotides outside the gene matches: 7. The CDR3 here is CASSQTWTSGYEQYF. The CDR3 nucleotides are TGTGCCAGCAGCCAAACCTGGACTAGCGGCTACGAGCAGTACTTC. The complete variable domain, with remaining parts taken from reference TRBV5-4 and TRBJ2-7, reads ETGVTQSPTHLIKTRGQQVTLRCSSQSGHNTVSWYQQALGQGPQFIFQYYREEENGRGNFPPRFSGLQFPNYSSELNVNALELDDSALYLCASSQTWTSGYEQYFGPGTRLTVT.

This clone was counted at least ten times. This rearrangement joins TRBV9 to TRBJ2-1; D is possibly TRBD2 (5 bases). CDR1 and CDR2 (germline): SGDLS, YYNGEE. Trimming cost V 4 bases and J 9 bases, with 17 bases left between them. CDR3 size: 14 residues. CDR3 nucleotide sequence: TGTGCCAGCAGCCCCCCCCACCGTGCGGGTGAGCAGTTCTTC. Translating it yields CASSPPHRAGEQFF. Supplemented by reference TRBV9 and TRBJ2-1, the full variable domain reads DSGVTQTPKHLITATGQRVTLRCSPRSGDLSVYWYQQSLDQGLQFLIQYYNGEERAKGNILERFSAQQFPDLHSELNLSSLELGDSALYFCASSPPHRAGEQFFGPGTRLTVL.

The chain links TRBV6-5 to TRBJ1-5, with 7 bases that match TRBD1. CDR3 size: 14 residues. CDR1 is MNHEY, CDR2 SVGAGI, per germline. V shed 7 bases, J shed 4 bases, and the junction held 7 bases outside the gene matches. CDR3 coding DNA: TGTGCCAGCACCCAGACAGGGTTGAATCAGCCCCAGCATTTT. As protein: CASTQTGLNQPQHF.

The chain joins TRBV29-1 to TRBJ2-1; 9 positions agree with TRBD2. V was clipped by 1 base and J by 4 bases; unmatched bases: 11. CDR3 length: 17 amino acids. CDR1 is SQVTM and CDR2 is ANQGSEA in the germline V gene. CDR3 loop: CSVEAFAGSGGYNEQFF. The CDR3 DNA reads TGCAGCGTTGAAGCGTTTGCGGGTAGCGGGGGTTACAATGAGCAGTTCTTC.

V is TRBV5-1 and J is TRBJ2-7; D gene ambiguous. The V end lost 1 base, the J end lost 2 bases, and 10 bases lay between the germline ends. CDR1 SGHRS and CDR2 YFSETQ come from the germline V gene. This CDR3 comprises 14 residues. CDR3 DNA sequence: TGCGCCAGCAGCTTGTTGGGCACAACCTACGAGCAGTACTTC. Translating it yields CASSLLGTTYEQYF.

V is TRBV9 and J is TRBJ2-2, with TRBD1 identical over 9 bases. The germline gives CDR1 SGDLS, CDR2 YYNGEE. The CDR3 spans 14 residues. The V and J ends lost 5 bases and 4 bases, in that order; junction bases with no gene match: 3. CDR3 residues: CASSWTGATGELFF. CDR3 in DNA: TGTGCCAGCAGTTGGACAGGGGCCACCGGGGAGCTGTTTTTT.

The rearrangement uses TRBV9 and TRBJ1-1, with D unresolved. The V end lost 2 bases, the J end lost 2 bases, and 19 bases lay between the germline ends. Germline V lookup: CDR1 SGDLS, CDR2 YYNGEE. This CDR3 contains 17 residues. The CDR3, as DNA: TGTGCCAGCAGCGTGTCGGCAGGTCGTGGCCCTAACACTGAAGCTTTCTTT. Its translation is CASSVSAGRGPNTEAFF.